This T cell receptor beta chain derives from a study of regulatory T cells in long-lasting Graves disease. For the study at large: Graves' patients, diagnosed recently, had received antithyroid drugs under 3 months.

Trimming shortened V by 9 bases and J by 0 bases, and 17 bases separated the two germline ends. CDR1 and CDR2 (germline): SEHNR, FQNEAQ (reference sequence). This CDR3 comprises 16 residues. This clonotype was seen at least ten times. Sequencing libraries for TCR beta were prepared with iRepertoire HTBI primers and Arm-PCR of CDR3 regions. TCRdb itself ran the multiplex PCR reads through MiXCR, one entry per CDR3 protein. The table includes 500,000 or so distinct CDR3 sequences, about 14% detected once. Indicated time point: newly diagnosed GD, antithyroid drugs for less than 3 months. Extracted PBMC RNA gave rise to the TCR library. This sample also appeared in a second study, on T cells in Graves' hyperthyroidism and ophthalmopathy.

The gene calls are TRBV7-9 and TRBJ2-2; TRBD1 might be the D (6 bases). The material was peripheral blood mononuclear cells (PBMCs), obtained at new diagnosis, from a patient treated with antithyroid drugs. This clonotype was obtained from a woman in her fifties or sixties with Graves disease. CDR3 in amino acids: CASKLGGPANTGELFF. The CDR3 nucleotides are TGTGCCAGTAAGCTAGGGGGACCCGCGAACACCGGGGAGCTGTTTTTT.